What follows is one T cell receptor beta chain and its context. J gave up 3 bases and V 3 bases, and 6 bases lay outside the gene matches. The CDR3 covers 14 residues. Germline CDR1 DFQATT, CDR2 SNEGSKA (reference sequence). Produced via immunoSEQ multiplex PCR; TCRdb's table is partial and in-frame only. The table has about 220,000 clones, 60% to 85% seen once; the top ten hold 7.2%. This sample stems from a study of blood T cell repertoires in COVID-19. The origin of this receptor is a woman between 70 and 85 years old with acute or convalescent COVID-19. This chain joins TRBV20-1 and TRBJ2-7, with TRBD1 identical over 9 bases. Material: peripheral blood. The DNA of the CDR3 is TGCAGTGCTAGTAGTAGGACAGGGGTCTACGAGCAGTACTTC. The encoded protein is CSASSRTGVYEQYF.